The following is a TCR beta chain sequence with its context. With 5 bases clipped from V and 8 bases from J, the junction kept 2 bases outside the gene matches. CDR3 size: 13 residues. This sample is drawn from a study of blood T cells in healthy people across ages. Then a second PCR, running roughly 7 to 11 cycles, was carried out with a sample-barcoded 5' primer and a J-beta primer mix. In TCRdb, the 5' RACE reads were re-called with MiXCR into one record per CDR3 protein. The table lists more than 650,000 distinct CDR3 sequences, 25% to 30% of them singletons. These same records also appear under a second study, on T cells of mothers and their children.

The clonotype was recovered from a boy younger than 18 in good health. The gene calls are TRBV12-3 or TRBV12-4 and TRBJ2-4, with 11 bases identical to TRBD1. The sequenced material came from blood. In DNA, the CDR3 is TGTGCCAGCAGTGGGACAGGGGGGTACATTCAGTACTTC. Encoded protein: CASSGTGGYIQYF.